This T cell receptor (beta chain) was found in a study of cytomegalovirus exposure and HLA in healthy donors listed by TCRdb under 2017. General notes on the study: A later analysis indicated that the 120 or so validation repertoires were generated on the platform also employed for the roughly 720 repertoires of the first cohort. The aim of the study was to test whether cataloging public T cell receptors could identify signatures of past pathogen exposure. In addition to the first cohort of 666 subjects, a separate validation cohort of 100 to 150 different subjects was used. To predict cytomegalovirus infection status, the study brought together high-throughput TCR immunosequencing, statistical association of individual TCRs with disease status, and machine learning.

Library preparation was by the immunoSEQ multiplex PCR assay. The study's processing was this. A statistical classification framework was built to diagnose cytomegalovirus status from the catalog of TCR beta chain sequences. In TCRdb, the immuneACCESS table is reduced to in-frame sequences with V and J assigned. These tables do not hold every clone; where another copy was compared, an unresolved V gene accounts for under half, and the others remain unexplained. The V and J calls and clone size were taken over from that table, and D and trimming were inferred from the DNA. The sample yields hundreds of thousands of clones; roughly 87% were counted once. In total, the top ten clones hold about 2% of the sample. Results the study describes overall, beyond this receptor: Across donors, most TCR sequences were observed very rarely, whereas some public TCRs were present in many individuals. Of the cluster scores, about 94% were above 0 in a later analysis, which found that TCRs clustered in the first cohort also tended to co-occur in the 95 to 150 validation repertoires. A few of the identified cytomegalovirus-associated TCR beta chains were confirmed in vitro to be specific for cytomegalovirus antigens. A later analysis had no HLA typing for the validation cohort, so co-occurrence there was scored across all 120 or so repertoires. The study gave a list of over 150 TCR beta chains associated with cytomegalovirus. The authors suggested that the approach could potentially be generalized to other disease states and immunological phenotypes. In both the original and validation cohorts, the classifier was reported to diagnose cytomegalovirus status with high specificity and sensitivity.

CDR1 and CDR2 (MNHEY, SVGAGI) derive from the germline V gene. Ends trimmed: V by 6 bases, J by 4 bases; bases unmatched to a gene: 4. The CDR3 runs 14 residues from the cysteine to the phenylalanine. Only CDR3 DNA remains: 42 bases, in frame from the first base. Separate from the roughly 650-subject first cohort, the validation cohort of around 130 subjects was the group to which the donors belonged. About this clone: This receptor's antigen is unknown. No base quality values were provided; no much bigger clone lies one nucleotide off.

Sequenced sample: PBMCs. Rearrangement joined TRBV6-5 to TRBJ2-3, with 10 central nucleotides matching TRBD1. This sequence originates from a woman aged 18-35 years in good health and CMV-seropositive. The sequenced DNA: TGTGCCAGCAGACACGGACAGGGGGCAGATACGCAGTATTTT. Translated, it gives CASRHGQGADTQYF.